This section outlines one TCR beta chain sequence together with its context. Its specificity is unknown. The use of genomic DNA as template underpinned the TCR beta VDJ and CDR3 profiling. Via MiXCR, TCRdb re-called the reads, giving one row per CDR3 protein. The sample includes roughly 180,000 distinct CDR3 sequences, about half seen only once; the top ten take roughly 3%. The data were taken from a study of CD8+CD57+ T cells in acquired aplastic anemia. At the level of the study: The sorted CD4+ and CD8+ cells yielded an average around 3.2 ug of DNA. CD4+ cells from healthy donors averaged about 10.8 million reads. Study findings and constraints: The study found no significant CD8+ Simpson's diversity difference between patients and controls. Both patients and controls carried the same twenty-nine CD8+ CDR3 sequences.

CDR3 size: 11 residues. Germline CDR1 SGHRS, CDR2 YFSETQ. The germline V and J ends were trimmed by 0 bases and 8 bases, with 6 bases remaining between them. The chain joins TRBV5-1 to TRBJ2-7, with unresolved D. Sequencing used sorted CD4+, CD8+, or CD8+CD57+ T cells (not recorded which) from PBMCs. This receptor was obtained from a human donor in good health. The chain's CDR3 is CASSLESKQYF. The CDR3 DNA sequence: TGCGCCAGCAGCTTGGAGTCCAAGCAGTACTTC.